This T cell receptor beta chain comes out of a study of patients and donors after allogeneic stem cell transplantation (dated by TCRdb to 2020 to 2022). The method was RT-PCR. Sequencing was performed on a NextSeq 550. TCRdb reprocessed the public reads (quality trimming at Q25 with fastp, clone calling with MiXCR) and kept in-frame beta chains. Rows with a matching CDR3 protein are joined into one entry that keeps the most common DNA and genes. This sample has about 960,000 distinct CDR3 sequences in its table, and around 17% of those were observed once. The ten largest clonotypes hold around 6% of the sample. Comments on this clonotype: Which antigen it targets is not known. The sample holds no much larger clone one base away, and base qualities are not on file.

The material sequenced was blood, either unsorted or a sorted T cell fraction (not recorded which). The sequence derives from a human donor who was either an allogeneic HSCT recipient or a stem cell or donor lymphocyte infusion donor (not recorded which). It is not recorded whose cells these are; they may come from a transplant donor.

The CDR3 region has the sequence CASSFLTGEVTGELFF. The sequence in DNA is TGTGCCAGCAGTTTCCTGACAGGGGAAGTAACCGGGGAGCTGTTTTTT. The chain couples TRBV6-2 or TRBV6-3 to TRBJ2-2; 8 central nucleotides agree with TRBD1. Taken from cysteine to phenylalanine, the CDR3 has 16 residues. Only the CDR3 part of the read is kept: 48 bases, read in frame from the first base. V trim: 4 bases; J trim: 5 bases; unmatched bases: 9. From the germline V gene, CDR1 is MNHEY and CDR2 is SVGEGT.